This TCR beta chain came from a study of T cells expressing NK-cell markers. CDR1 is SGHTA, CDR2 FQGTGA, per germline. The CDR3 loop spans 15 amino acids. After re-calling the 5' RACE reads, TCRdb lists one entry per CDR3 protein, DNA absent. The repertoire table contains over 350,000 distinct CDR3 sequences. The clonotype comes from a woman aged 45-65 years in good health. Sequencing was carried out using blood T cells: a sorted CD56 or NKG2C T cell subset, CD4+ or CD8+ T cells, or bulk PBMC T cells (not recorded which). This chain links TRBV7-3 with TRBJ2-5; TCRdb designates TRBD2, a call that cannot be tested without DNA. CDR3 sequence reads: CASSLIAGDSETQYF.